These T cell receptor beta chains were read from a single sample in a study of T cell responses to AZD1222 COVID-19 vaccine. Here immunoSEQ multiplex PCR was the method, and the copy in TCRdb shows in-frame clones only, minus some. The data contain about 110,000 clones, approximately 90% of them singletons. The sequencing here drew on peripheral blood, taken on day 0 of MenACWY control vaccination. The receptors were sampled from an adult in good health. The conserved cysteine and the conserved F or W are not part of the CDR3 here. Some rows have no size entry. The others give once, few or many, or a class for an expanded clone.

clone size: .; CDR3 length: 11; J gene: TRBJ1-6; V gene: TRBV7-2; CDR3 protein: ASSLEMYSPLH
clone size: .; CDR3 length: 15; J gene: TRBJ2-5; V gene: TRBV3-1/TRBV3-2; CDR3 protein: ASSQSGTSGDQETQY
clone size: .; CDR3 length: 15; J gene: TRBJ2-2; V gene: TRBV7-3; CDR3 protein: ASSLQGGWRNTGELF
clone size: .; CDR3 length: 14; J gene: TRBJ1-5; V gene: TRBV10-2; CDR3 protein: ASSDAGAVGVKPQH
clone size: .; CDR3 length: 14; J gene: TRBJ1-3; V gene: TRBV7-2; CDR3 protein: ASSLVGGFSGNTIY
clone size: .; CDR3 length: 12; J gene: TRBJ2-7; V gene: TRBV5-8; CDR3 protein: ASSLGNQFYEQY
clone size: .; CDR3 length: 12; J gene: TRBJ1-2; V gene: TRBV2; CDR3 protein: ASSVRQRIYGYT
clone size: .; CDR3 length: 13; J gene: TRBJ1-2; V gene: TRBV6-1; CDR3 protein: ASSDFTGEGYGYT
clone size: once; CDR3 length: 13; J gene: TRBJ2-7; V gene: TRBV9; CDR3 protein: ASSVSYDTGYEQY
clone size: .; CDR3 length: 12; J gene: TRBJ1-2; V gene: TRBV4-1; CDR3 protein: ASSQQGRNYGYT
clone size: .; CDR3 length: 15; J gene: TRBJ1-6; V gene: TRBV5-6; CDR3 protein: ASSPGQGEYYNSPLH
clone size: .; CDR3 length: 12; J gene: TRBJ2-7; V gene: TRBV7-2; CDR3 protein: ASSPQGSYYEQY
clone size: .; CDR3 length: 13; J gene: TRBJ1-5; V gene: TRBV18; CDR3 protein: ASSPLRGSNQPQH
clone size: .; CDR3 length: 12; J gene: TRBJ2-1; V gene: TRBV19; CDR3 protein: ASSRAGANNEQF
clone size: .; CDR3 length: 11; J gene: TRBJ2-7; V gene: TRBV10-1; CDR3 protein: ASSTGQIDEQY
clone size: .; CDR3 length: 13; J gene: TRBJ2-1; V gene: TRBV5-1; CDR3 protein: ASTLLGGGGNEQF
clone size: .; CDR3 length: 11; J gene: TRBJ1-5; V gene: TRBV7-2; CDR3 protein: ASSGRGYQPQH
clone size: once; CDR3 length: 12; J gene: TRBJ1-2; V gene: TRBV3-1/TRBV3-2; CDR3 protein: ASSLRGQYYGYT
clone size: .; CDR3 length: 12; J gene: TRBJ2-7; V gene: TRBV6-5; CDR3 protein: ASSSPGRSGEQY
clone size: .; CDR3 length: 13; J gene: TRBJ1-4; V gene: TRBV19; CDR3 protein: ASSDLGQAPEKLF
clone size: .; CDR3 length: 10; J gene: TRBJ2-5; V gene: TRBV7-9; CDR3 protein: ASSFLEETQY
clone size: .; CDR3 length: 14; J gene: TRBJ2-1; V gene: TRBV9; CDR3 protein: ASSVGSSGAYNEQF
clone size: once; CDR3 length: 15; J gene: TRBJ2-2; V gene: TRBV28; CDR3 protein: ASSLRAQGARNGELF
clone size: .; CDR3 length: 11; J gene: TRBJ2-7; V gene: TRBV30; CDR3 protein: AGTSWRFGEQY
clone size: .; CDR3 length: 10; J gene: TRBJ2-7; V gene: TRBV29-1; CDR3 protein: SVGQGRYEQY